The 26 T cell receptor beta chains in this list originate from one sample, sequenced in a study of blood T cell repertoires in COVID-19. The method was immunoSEQ multiplex PCR; TCRdb's version includes in-frame clones alone and lacks a portion of them. The sample shows around 100,000 clones, about 80% of them seen only once. Sequences were obtained from peripheral blood. The receptors originated from a woman older than 75 with active or convalescent COVID-19.

The chain has TRBV7-9 and TRBJ2-1, with a tentative D call TRBD2 (5 bases). The CDR3 loop spans 16 amino acids. The ends were cut back, 2 bases at V and 2 bases at J, with 13 bases in the middle. Per germline, CDR1 SEHNR and CDR2 FQNEAQ (reference sequence). The CDR3 DNA follows: TGTGCCAGCAGCTTATCAGGAGGAACCGCCTACAATGAGCAGTTCTTC. Its translation is CASSLSGGTAYNEQFF.

The V call is TRBV28, the J call TRBJ1-2, with TRBD1 matching 9 bases. Germline trimming cut 0 bases from V and 5 bases from J; bases unmatched to any gene: 4. CDR1 is MDHEN, CDR2 SYDVKM, per germline. The CDR3 loop spans 15 amino acids. The chain's CDR3 is CASSLWGQGPYGYTF. DNA for the CDR3: TGTGCCAGCAGTTTATGGGGACAGGGACCTTATGGCTACACCTTC.

V is TRBV28 and J is TRBJ1-2, with TRBD1 as a possible D gene (6 bases). This CDR3 comprises 13 residues. The V and J ends lost 6 bases and 5 bases respectively, with 13 bases between them. Germline lookup yields CDR1 MDHEN and CDR2 SYDVKM. The CDR3 is CASSTTGPYGYTF. The CDR3 DNA follows: TGTGCCAGCAGCACGACAGGACCTTATGGCTACACCTTC.

The rearrangement uses TRBV4-1 and TRBJ1-6; TRBD1 matches 7 bases. CDR3 length: 16 residues. The trim removed 0 bases at V and 8 bases at J, leaving 7 bases unmatched. Germline loops: CDR1 MGHRA, CDR2 YSYEKL. For the CDR3, the DNA is TGCGCCAGCAGCCAAGACGCCCGGGACAGTGATTCACCCCTCCACTTT. Translated, it gives CASSQDARDSDSPLHF.

This chain links TRBV2 with TRBJ2-1, with D maybe TRBD2 (6 bases). The V gene's germline CDR1 is SNHLY and CDR2 FYNNEI. Trimming cost V 7 bases and J 3 bases, with 19 bases left between them. The CDR3 contains 16 residues. CDR3 DNA: TGTGCCAGCATTACCATGTTACCGCGGGACTACAATGAGCAGTTCTTC. Translating gives CASITMLPRDYNEQFF. Filled out from reference TRBV2 and TRBJ2-1, the complete variable domain reads EPEVTQTPSHQVTQMGQEVILRCVPISNHLYFYWYRQILGQKVEFLVSFYNNEISEKSEIFDDQFSVERPDGSNFTLKIRSTKLEDSAMYFCASITMLPRDYNEQFFGPGTRLTVL.

The gene calls are TRBV28 and TRBJ1-1; 9 nucleotides align to TRBD1. The germline CDR1 and CDR2 sequences are MDHEN and SYDVKM. The CDR3 sequence is 19 residues long. With V trimmed by 0 bases and J by 7 bases, 18 bases remained unmatched. The CDR3 spells CASSLWGGGTGPRELEAFF. In DNA, the CDR3 is TGTGCCAGCAGTTTATGGGGTGGCGGGACAGGGCCGAGGGAGCTTGAAGCTTTCTTT.

This clone was seen just once. The chain employs TRBV7-3 and TRBJ2-1, with 10 bases fitting TRBD1. Germline trimming cut 3 bases from V and 0 bases from J; bases unmatched to any gene: 11. CDR1 and CDR2 (germline): SGHTA, FQGTGA. The CDR3 contains 19 residues. The CDR3 is CASSLGTGAGQGSYNEQFF. CDR3 coding DNA: TGTGCCAGCAGCTTGGGGACAGGGGCTGGGCAAGGCTCCTACAATGAGCAGTTCTTC. The entire variable domain, with the rest obtained from reference TRBV7-3 and TRBJ2-1, is as follows: GAGVSQTPSNKVTEKGKYVELRCDPISGHTALYWYRQSLGQGPEFLIYFQGTGAADDSGLPNDRFFAVRPEGSVSTLKIQRTERGDSAVYLCASSLGTGAGQGSYNEQFFGPGTRLTVL.

The chain uses TRBV5-4 and TRBJ2-1, with D hard to call. The germline V gene has CDR1 SGHNT and CDR2 YYREEE (reference sequence). The CDR3 is 14 amino acids. Trimming pared 1 base from V and 2 bases from J, leaving 7 bases between. CDR3 coding DNA: TGTGCCAGCAGCTTGCAGAGGACCTACAATGAGCAGTTCTTC. Amino acids: CASSLQRTYNEQFF.

The chain couples TRBV30 to TRBJ1-5; possible D gene TRBD1, 6 bases. The germline V and J ends were trimmed by 1 base and 1 base, with 17 bases remaining between them. Looked up from germline, CDR1 is GTSNPN and CDR2 is SVGIG (reference sequence). The CDR3 contains 17 residues. CDR3 sequence: CAWSGQRGGGSNQPQHF. The DNA for the CDR3 is TGTGCCTGGAGTGGCCAACGGGGAGGGGGGAGCAATCAGCCCCAGCATTTT. Full variable domain (outside the CDR3, taken from reference TRBV30 and TRBJ1-5): SQTIHQWPATLVQPVGSPLSLECTVEGTSNPNLYWYRQAAGRGLQLLFYSVGIGQISSEVPQNLSASRPQDRQFILSSKKLLLSDSGFYLCAWSGQRGGGSNQPQHFGDGTRLSIL.

CDR3 sequence (DNA): TGTGCCAGCAGCCGCCTACTAGCGGGGGGTTATACGCAGTATTTT. Protein: CASSRLLAGGYTQYF. The chain combines TRBV7-2 with TRBJ2-3; 12 nucleotides agree with TRBD2. The V and J ends lost 5 bases and 7 bases, in that order; junction bases with no gene match: 7. CDR1 is SGHTA, CDR2 FQGNSA, per germline. The CDR3 is made up of 15 amino acids.

This rearrangement joins TRBV5-4 to TRBJ2-1; 9 bases are shared with TRBD2. Germline assignment: CDR1 SGHNT and CDR2 YYREEE (reference sequence). The CDR3 runs 14 residues. V lost 5 bases, J lost 8 bases, and 8 bases stayed unmatched. CDR3 sequence: CASSTGTSRDEQFF. In DNA form, the CDR3 reads TGTGCCAGCAGTACTGGGACTAGCAGGGATGAGCAGTTCTTC.

The gene calls are TRBV7-2 and TRBJ2-1, with D maybe TRBD2 (5 bases). Germline assignment: CDR1 SGHTA and CDR2 FQGNSA. The CDR3 extends over 15 amino acids. The V end was cut by 0 bases, the J end by 3 bases, with 9 bases between. In DNA, the CDR3 is TGTGCCAGCAGCTTAGCAGCGGCTATCTACAATGAGCAGTTCTTC. As protein: CASSLAAAIYNEQFF.

The chain uses TRBV5-8 and TRBJ2-1, with 10 bases that match TRBD2. Germline CDR1 and CDR2: SGHTS and YDEGEE. The CDR3 loop spans 16 amino acids. V lost 2 bases and J lost 7; bases outside the gene matches: 9. The CDR3, as DNA: TGTGCCAGCAGCTTCCTGCAGCGGGGGGGCCTTAATGAGCAGTTCTTC. Protein: CASSFLQRGGLNEQFF.

The sample holds one count of this clone. V and J are TRBV6-5 and TRBJ1-3, with D uncertain. The CDR3 is made up of 14 amino acids. CDR1 and CDR2 (germline): MNHEY, SVGAGI. V was pared by 5 bases and J by 3 bases, with 11 bases between. DNA of the CDR3: TGTGCCAGCAGTCCCCAGGATTTTGGAAACACCATATATTTT. Its protein product is CASSPQDFGNTIYF.

J is TRBJ2-1 and V is TRBV5-1, with 13 nucleotides matching TRBD2. This CDR3 has 18 amino acids. The ends lost 1 base at V and 7 bases at J; junction bases unmatched: 11. Germline CDR1 reads SGHRS; CDR2 reads YFSETQ. In nucleotides, the CDR3 is TGCGCCAGCAGCTTGCTCGGGACTAGCGGGGCTCTGGAGAATGAGCAGTTCTTC. The encoded protein is CASSLLGTSGALENEQFF.

The rearrangement joins TRBV27 to TRBJ2-7, with 8 bases identical to TRBD1. Germline CDR1 is MNHEY and CDR2 is SMNVEV (reference sequence). CDR3 length: 16 residues. Trimming removed 1 base from V and 1 base from J; junction bases left unmatched: 6. The CDR3 region has the DNA TGTGCCAGCAGTTTATTCGCAGGGGGCGCTTCCTACGAGCAGTACTTC. Its protein is CASSLFAGGASYEQYF.

This chain links TRBV9 with TRBJ2-3; D perhaps matches TRBD2 (6 bases). CDR3 length equals 15 residues. Germline-derived CDR1 and CDR2 are SGDLS and YYNGEE. V was pared by 2 bases and J by 1 base, with 11 bases between. The CDR3 spells CASSVTGLGTDTQYF. CDR3 nucleotides: TGTGCCAGCAGCGTCACGGGACTTGGCACAGATACGCAGTATTTT.

This rearrangement joins TRBV6-2 or TRBV6-3 to TRBJ2-7, with a tentative D call TRBD1 (5 bases). The CDR3 is 14 amino acids. CDR1 and CDR2 (germline): MNHEY, SVGEGT. Trimming took 5 bases from V and 4 from J, leaving 15 bases between them. In nucleotides, the CDR3 is TGTGCCAGCAGTACCTACAGCAGGGTTTACGAGCAGTACTTC. It specifies CASSTYSRVYEQYF.

This chain joins TRBV7-3 and TRBJ2-2, with D maybe TRBD1 (7 bases). The CDR3 has 15 amino acids. Germline loops: CDR1 SGHTA, CDR2 FQGTGA. V was clipped by 2 bases and J by 6 bases, with 13 bases between them. The CDR3 DNA reads TGTGCCAGCAGCTTAGGAGGGGGCTCCCCCGGGGAGCTGTTTTTT. As protein: CASSLGGGSPGELFF.

This chain uses TRBV2 with TRBJ2-7, with 8 bases matching TRBD2. The CDR3 is made up of 13 amino acids. The J segment lost 5 bases and the V segment lost 9 bases, leaving 9 bases of the junction unmatched. CDR1 and CDR2 (germline): SNHLY, FYNNEI. The CDR3 DNA is TGTGCCAGTAACGGGGGGGGCCGAAACGAGCAGTACTTC. Protein product: CASNGGGRNEQYF. The full variable domain, rest sourced from reference TRBV2 and TRBJ2-7, is EPEVTQTPSHQVTQMGQEVILRCVPISNHLYFYWYRQILGQKVEFLVSFYNNEISEKSEIFDDQFSVERPDGSNFTLKIRSTKLEDSAMYFCASNGGGRNEQYFGPGTRLTVT.

CDR3 nucleotides: TGTGCCAGCAGCACAATAAGGGGTTCCGGGGAGCTGTTTTTT. Translated, it gives CASSTIRGSGELFF. This sequence joins TRBV7-2 and TRBJ2-2, with a weak D call TRBD1 (5 bases). V lost 5 bases, J lost 6 bases, and 13 bases lay in between. The CDR3 sequence is 14 residues long. CDR1 and CDR2 (germline): SGHTA, FQGNSA.

The rearrangement uses TRBV27 and TRBJ1-3; TRBD1 matches at 9 bases. Per the germline V gene, CDR1 is MNHEY and CDR2 is SMNVEV (reference sequence). This CDR3 comprises 14 residues. V dropped 5 bases and J dropped 4; count of bases not matched to a gene: 3. This CDR3 reads CASSRGTGGNTIYF. The CDR3 coding sequence is TGTGCCAGCAGTCGAGGGACAGGGGGAAACACCATATATTTT.

In this sample, this clone turned up once. The genes are TRBV7-6 and TRBJ1-2, with 7 bases aligning to TRBD1. The CDR3 consists of 15 residues. The trim removed 5 bases at V and 3 bases at J, leaving 9 bases unmatched. Per the germline V gene, CDR1 is SGHVS and CDR2 is FNYEAQ. The CDR3 DNA sequence: TGTGCCAGCAGCGAAAGGGACAGCCGATACTATGGCTACACCTTC. This encodes CASSERDSRYYGYTF.

The J gene is TRBJ1-1, the V gene TRBV5-4; no clear D. This CDR3 has 13 residues. Trimming left V 2 bases short and J 2 bases short, with 7 bases between. Germline V gene data show CDR1 as SGHNT and CDR2 as YYREEE (reference sequence). The CDR3 spells CASSLSPNTEAFF. The DNA of the CDR3 is TGTGCCAGCAGCTTATCCCCAAACACTGAAGCTTTCTTT.

This clone was picked up a small number of times. DNA for the CDR3: TGTGCCAGCTCACCAATAGCGGGGGGGCAGTTCTTC. It specifies CASSPIAGGQFF. The chain uses TRBV18 and TRBJ2-1; TRBD2 aligns across 10 bases. The germline V gene encodes CDR1 KGHSH and CDR2 LQKENI. The CDR3 is 12 residues long. Trimming took 2 bases from V and 12 from J; bases not matched to a gene: 1.

This clone was observed a few times. The chain is built from TRBV7-2 and TRBJ2-5, with D maybe TRBD2 (5 bases). Trimming shortened V by 1 base and J by 3 bases, and 6 bases separated the two germline ends. The CDR3 runs 13 residues. CDR1 is SGHTA, CDR2 FQGNSA, per germline. CDR3: CASSLEAEETQYF. The CDR3, as DNA: TGTGCCAGCAGCTTAGAAGCGGAAGAGACCCAGTACTTC.